These 10 T cell receptor beta chains came from one sample sequenced in a study of blood T cell repertoires in COVID-19. Assay: immunoSEQ multiplex PCR; the TCRdb copy retains only in-frame clones and omits some. In the table there are more than 300,000 clones, 88% of which are singletons. Input material: PBMCs or T cells enriched from blood (not recorded which). These receptors were taken from a woman under 30 who had recovered from COVID-19.

Regarding this clone: This same CDR3 is encoded by further DNA sequences in the sample. The chain combines TRBV12-3 or TRBV12-4 with TRBJ1-5; 9 nucleotides agree with TRBD1. The CDR3 has 13 residues. V was clipped by 6 bases and J by 4 bases; unmatched bases: 1. The CDR3 nucleotides are TGTGCCAGCAGCGGGACAGGGAATCAGCCCCAGCATTTT. Translation gives CASSGTGNQPQHF.

The chain combines TRBV4-1 with TRBJ1-1; TRBD1 matches 8 bases. This CDR3 contains 17 residues. Germline lookup yields CDR1 MGHRA and CDR2 YSYEKL. J gave up 4 bases and V 4 bases, and 14 bases lay outside the gene matches. CDR3 nucleotides: TGCGCCAGCAGCCTCACAGCAGGGGGCGGTTCGCCCACTGAAGCTTTCTTT. Residues: CASSLTAGGGSPTEAFF.

This chain links TRBV12-5 with TRBJ1-2, with a weak D call TRBD1 (6 bases). V was shortened by 1 base and J by 4 bases, with 10 bases between the two germline ends. The CDR3 length is 14 residues. Germline lookup yields CDR1 LGHNT and CDR2 FRNRAP. The CDR3 spells CASGLAGQIYGYTF. CDR3 in DNA: TGTGCTAGTGGTTTGGCAGGACAGATCTATGGCTACACCTTC.

This clone was seen more than once but under ten times. The rearrangement uses TRBV9 and TRBJ1-2; weak D call: TRBD1 (5 bases). CDR3 length: 14 amino acids. The germline CDR1 and CDR2 sequences are SGDLS and YYNGEE. The V end was cut by 2 bases, the J end by 4 bases, with 12 bases between. The CDR3 nucleotides are TGTGCCAGCAGCGTTGACCGGGGGTTCTATGGCTACACCTTC. Translating it yields CASSVDRGFYGYTF.

The J gene is TRBJ1-5, the V gene TRBV14; D is undetermined. Deletions cut 3 bases from V and 9 bases from J, with 12 bases between. Germline loops: CDR1 SGHDN, CDR2 FVKESK. CDR3 size: 13 residues. As DNA, the CDR3 is TGTGCCAGCAGCCAGGGGAGCAAGGGGCCCCAGCATTTT. Translation gives CASSQGSKGPQHF.

The V gene is TRBV7-9, the J gene TRBJ1-1; TRBD1 matches at 8 bases. The germline gives CDR1 SEHNR, CDR2 FQNEAQ (reference sequence). J lost 1 base, V lost 5 bases, and 6 bases had no gene match. This CDR3 has 15 residues. The CDR3 reads CASSQGQGANTEAFF. DNA for the CDR3: TGTGCCAGCAGCCAAGGACAGGGAGCGAACACTGAAGCTTTCTTT.

The table lists this clone with a count of one. The chain uses TRBV9 and TRBJ2-5; TRBD1 matches 7 bases. Unmatched junction bases numbered 7, after V lost 3 bases and J lost 2 bases. Germline V lookup: CDR1 SGDLS, CDR2 YYNGEE. The CDR3 contains 15 residues. CDR3 DNA sequence: TGTGCCAGCAGCGAGGGGGCTCGAGGGCAAGAGACCCAGTACTTC. It encodes CASSEGARGQETQYF.

CDR3 sequence: CASRDVRVGNTIYF. The CDR3, as DNA: TGTGCCAGCAGAGATGTTCGGGTCGGAAACACCATATATTTT. The genes are TRBV27 and TRBJ1-3; D is uncertain. Deletions cut 6 bases from V and 4 bases from J, with 13 bases between. This CDR3 is built from 14 residues. From germline, CDR1 is MNHEY and CDR2 SMNVEV (reference sequence).

The chain carries TRBV3-1 (or the pseudogene TRBV3-2) and TRBJ2-5; TRBD2 might be the D (7 bases). The V gene lost 4 bases and the J gene lost 4 bases, with 10 bases spanning the gap. CDR1 and CDR2 from the germline V gene are LGHDT and YNNKEL (reference sequence). The CDR3 has 13 amino acids. Here the CDR3 DNA reads TGTGCCAGCAGCCCGCGGGGGCGAGAGACCCAGTACTTC. Residues: CASSPRGRETQYF.

The gene calls are TRBV7-9 and TRBJ1-5, with TRBD1 identical over 7 bases. With 1 base clipped from V and 14 bases from J, the junction kept 11 bases outside the gene matches. Germline-derived CDR1 and CDR2 are SEHNR and FQNEAQ (reference sequence). The CDR3 extends over 14 amino acids. The CDR3 nucleotides are TGTGCCAGCAGCTTAGTGGACGGTGGGACAGAAAAGCATTTT. Translating it yields CASSLVDGGTEKHF.